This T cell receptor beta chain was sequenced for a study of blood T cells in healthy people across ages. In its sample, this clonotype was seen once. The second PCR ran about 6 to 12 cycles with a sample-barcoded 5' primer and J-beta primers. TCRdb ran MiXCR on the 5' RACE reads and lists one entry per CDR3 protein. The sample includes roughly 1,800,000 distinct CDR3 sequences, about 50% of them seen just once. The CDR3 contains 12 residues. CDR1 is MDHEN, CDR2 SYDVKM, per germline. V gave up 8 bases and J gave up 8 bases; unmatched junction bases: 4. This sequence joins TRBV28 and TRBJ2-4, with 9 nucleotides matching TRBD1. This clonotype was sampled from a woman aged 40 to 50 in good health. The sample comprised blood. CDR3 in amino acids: CASRDRDHIQYF. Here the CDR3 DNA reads TGTGCCAGCCGGGACAGGGACCACATTCAGTACTTC.